This is a list of T cell receptor beta chains from one sample in a study of cytomegalovirus exposure and HLA in healthy donors. Sequenced by immunoSEQ multiplex PCR; TCRdb stores in-frame clones only, minus some. Here the sample spans approximately 150,000 clones, approximately 80% being singletons. Sequencing was carried out using PBMCs. The receptors were gathered from a man aged 18 to 30 in good health and CMV-seropositive. Each CDR3 is given with its conserved first and last residue. Fields, in order: D gene, V gene, J gene, clone size, CDR3 DNA, CDR3 protein. A D gene is named only where the DNA matches it firmly. Expanded clones get a size class; other rows say once, few or many, or leave the size out.

D: NA
V: TRBV19
J: TRBJ2-1
size: NA
DNA: TGTGCCAGTAGTGCATCAGGGGTCGGTGAGCAGTTCTTC
CDR3: CASSASGVGEQFF

D: NA
V: TRBV6-6
J: TRBJ1-5
size: NA
DNA: TGTGCCAGCAGGCTAACAGGGCTGGATCAGCCCCAGCATTTT
CDR3: CASRLTGLDQPQHF

D: NA
V: TRBV11-2
J: TRBJ1-3
size: many
DNA: TGTGCCAGCAGCCACCTGGGCGGAAACACCATATATTTT
CDR3: CASSHLGGNTIYF

D: NA
V: TRBV29-1
J: TRBJ1-2
size: NA
DNA: TGCAGCGGCCGGGACTCGGGTTATGGCTACACCTTC
CDR3: CSGRDSGYGYTF

D: TRBD2
V: TRBV29-1
J: TRBJ2-1
size: once
DNA: TGCAGCGTACAAGCGGGGAACTACAATGAGCAGTTCTTC
CDR3: CSVQAGNYNEQFF

D: NA
V: TRBV6-6
J: TRBJ1-5
size: NA
DNA: TGTGCCAGCGCTATTAGCAATCAGCCCCAGCATTTT
CDR3: CASAISNQPQHF

D: NA
V: TRBV5-1
J: TRBJ2-7
size: NA
DNA: TGCGCCAGCAGCTTGGCGGGCGGGGGCCGGGTTTACGAGCAGTACTTC
CDR3: CASSLAGGGRVYEQYF

D: NA
V: TRBV6-5
J: TRBJ2-5
size: NA
DNA: TGTGCTAGCAGCCCTGGGCAGGGAATAATGGGGACCCAGTACTTC
CDR3: CASSPGQGIMGTQYF

D: TRBD1
V: TRBV11-2
J: TRBJ1-2
size: once
DNA: TGTGCCAGCAGCCGAGCGGGACAGGTTGTCAACTATGGCTACACCTTC
CDR3: CASSRAGQVVNYGYTF

D: NA
V: TRBV6-5
J: TRBJ2-1
size: NA
DNA: TGTGCCAGCAGTGTTACAGGGTCCTCTGAGCAGTTCTTC
CDR3: CASSVTGSSEQFF

D: NA
V: TRBV30
J: TRBJ2-7
size: few
DNA: TGTGCCTGGATTACGGCCTACGAGCAGTACTTC
CDR3: CAWITAYEQYF

D: NA
V: TRBV7-2
J: TRBJ2-1
size: NA
DNA: TGTGCCAGCAGCTTAGGGCTAGCCTATGAGCAGTTCTTC
CDR3: CASSLGLAYEQFF

D: NA
V: TRBV2
J: TRBJ2-5
size: NA
DNA: TGTGCCAGCAGTGACTGGGACATTGAAGAGACCCAGTACTTC
CDR3: CASSDWDIEETQYF

D: NA
V: TRBV18
J: TRBJ2-2
size: NA
DNA: TGTGCCAGCTCACCTCGAGTAGGGGTCGGGGAGCTGTTTTTT
CDR3: CASSPRVGVGELFF

D: NA
V: TRBV4-1
J: TRBJ1-2
size: NA
DNA: TGCGCCAGCAGCCAAGGCGACAGTGACTATGGCTACACCTTC
CDR3: CASSQGDSDYGYTF

D: TRBD2
V: TRBV5-6
J: TRBJ2-7
size: few
DNA: TGTGCCAGCAGCTTGGTTAGCGGGAGCTACGAGCAGTACTTC
CDR3: CASSLVSGSYEQYF

D: TRBD2
V: TRBV19
J: TRBJ2-5
size: NA
DNA: TGTGCCAGTAGTAATCTAGCGGGAGCCGTGAGGGAGACCCAGTACTTC
CDR3: CASSNLAGAVRETQYF

D: NA
V: TRBV7-9
J: TRBJ1-2
size: NA
DNA: TGTGCCAGCAGCTCGCCCCAGGGGTTTGGCTACACCTTC
CDR3: CASSSPQGFGYTF

D: TRBD2
V: TRBV7-9
J: TRBJ2-5
size: NA
DNA: TGTGCCAGCAGCGATAGCGGGGAGACCCAGTACTTC
CDR3: CASSDSGETQYF

D: TRBD1
V: TRBV6-6
J: TRBJ1-1
size: few
DNA: TGTGCCAGCATCCTCGGACAGGGGGAAGCTTTCTTT
CDR3: CASILGQGEAFF

D: TRBD2
V: TRBV30
J: TRBJ2-2
size: few
DNA: TGTGCCTGGACGCCGGGGGGGAACACCGGGGAGCTGTTTTTT
CDR3: CAWTPGGNTGELFF

D: TRBD2
V: TRBV6-5
J: TRBJ2-2
size: NA
DNA: TGTGCCAGCAGTTTCCGGCGGGGGAGCACCGGGGAGCTGTTTTTT
CDR3: CASSFRRGSTGELFF

D: TRBD1
V: TRBV27
J: TRBJ1-5
size: NA
DNA: TGTGCCAGCAGAGGAACAGGGGGCTTTGCCCAGCCCCAGCATTTT
CDR3: CASRGTGGFAQPQHF

D: NA
V: TRBV5-1
J: TRBJ2-3
size: NA
DNA: TGCGCCAGCTCGGGAGTCGGTAGGACAGATACGCAGTATTTT
CDR3: CASSGVGRTDTQYF